This T cell receptor (beta chain) stems from a study of CD8+CD57+ T cells in acquired aplastic anemia. The study profiled TCR beta VDJ and CDR3 using genomic DNA as template. TCRdb passed the reads through MiXCR, listing each CDR3 protein once. This sample has about 180,000 distinct CDR3 sequences, with 45% to 55% found just once. Flow cytometry had shown expanded CD8+CD57+ cells in the patients chosen for sequencing. Severe acquired aplastic anemia affected all patients. Trimming left V 7 bases short and J 7 bases short, with 25 bases between. Germline CDR1 LGHNA, CDR2 YNFKEQ. The CDR3 runs 16 residues. There are many counts of this clonotype.

This chain uses TRBV4-2 with TRBJ1-2, with D uncertain. The sequencing sample was made of sorted CD4+, CD8+, or CD8+CD57+ T cells (not recorded which) from PBMCs. This TCR came from a human donor with aplastic anemia. The CDR3 DNA sequence: TGTGCCAGCACACCAGTATCAAACTCCCAGGTAGCTGGCTACACCTTC. Its protein is CASTPVSNSQVAGYTF.